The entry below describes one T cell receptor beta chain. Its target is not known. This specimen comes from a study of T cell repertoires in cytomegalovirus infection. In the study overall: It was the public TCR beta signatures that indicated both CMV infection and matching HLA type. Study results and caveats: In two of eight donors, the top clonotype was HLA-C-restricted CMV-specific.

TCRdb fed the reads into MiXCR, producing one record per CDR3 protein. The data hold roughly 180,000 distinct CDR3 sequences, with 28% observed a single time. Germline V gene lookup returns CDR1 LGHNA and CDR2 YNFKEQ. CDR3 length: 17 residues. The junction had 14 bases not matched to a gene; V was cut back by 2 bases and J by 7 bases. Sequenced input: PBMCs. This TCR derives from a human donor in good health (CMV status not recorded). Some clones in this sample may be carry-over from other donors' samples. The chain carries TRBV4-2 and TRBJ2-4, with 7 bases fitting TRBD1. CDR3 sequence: CASSQLSDIRGINIQYF. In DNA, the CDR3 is TGTGCCAGCAGCCAATTGTCCGACATCAGGGGGATCAACATTCAGTACTTC.